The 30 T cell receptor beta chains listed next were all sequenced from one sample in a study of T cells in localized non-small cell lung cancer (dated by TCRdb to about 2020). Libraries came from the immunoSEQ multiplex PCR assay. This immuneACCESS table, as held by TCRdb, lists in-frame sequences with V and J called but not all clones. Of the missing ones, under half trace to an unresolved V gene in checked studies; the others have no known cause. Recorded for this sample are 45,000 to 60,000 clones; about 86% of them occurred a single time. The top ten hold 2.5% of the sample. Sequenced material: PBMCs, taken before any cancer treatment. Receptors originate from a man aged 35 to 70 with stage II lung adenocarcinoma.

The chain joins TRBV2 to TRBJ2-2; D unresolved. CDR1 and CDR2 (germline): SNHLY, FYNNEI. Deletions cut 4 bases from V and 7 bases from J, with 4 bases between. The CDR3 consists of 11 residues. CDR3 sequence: CASSVFGELFF. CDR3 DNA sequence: TGTGCCAGCAGTGTATTCGGGGAGCTGTTTTTT.

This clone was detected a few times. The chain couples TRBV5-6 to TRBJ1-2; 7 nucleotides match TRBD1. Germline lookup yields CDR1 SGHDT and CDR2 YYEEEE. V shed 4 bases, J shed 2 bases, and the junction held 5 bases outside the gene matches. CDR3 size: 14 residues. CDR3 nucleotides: TGTGCCAGCAGCCGTACGACAGGGAACTATGGCTACACCTTC. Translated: CASSRTTGNYGYTF.

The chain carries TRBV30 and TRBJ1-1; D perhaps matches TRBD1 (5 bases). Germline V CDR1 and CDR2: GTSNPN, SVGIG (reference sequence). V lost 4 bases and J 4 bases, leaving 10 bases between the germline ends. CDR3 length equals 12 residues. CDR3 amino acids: CAWNRGGTEAFF. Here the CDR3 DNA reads TGTGCCTGGAATCGGGGGGGCACTGAAGCTTTCTTT.

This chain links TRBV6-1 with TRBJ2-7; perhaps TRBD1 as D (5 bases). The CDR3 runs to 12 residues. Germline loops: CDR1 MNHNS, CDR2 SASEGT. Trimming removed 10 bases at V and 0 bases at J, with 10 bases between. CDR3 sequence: CATFDSSYEQYV. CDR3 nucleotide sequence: TGTGCCACGTTCGACAGCTCCTACGAGCAGTACGTC.

The CDR3 DNA reads TGTGCCAGTTCTACCCGCACCTATGGCTACACCTTC. This codes for CASSTRTYGYTF. The genes are TRBV19 and TRBJ1-2; no clear D. V lost 8 bases to trimming and J lost 4 bases, with 11 bases between them. Germline loops: CDR1 LNHDA, CDR2 SQIVND (reference sequence). The CDR3 is 12 residues long.

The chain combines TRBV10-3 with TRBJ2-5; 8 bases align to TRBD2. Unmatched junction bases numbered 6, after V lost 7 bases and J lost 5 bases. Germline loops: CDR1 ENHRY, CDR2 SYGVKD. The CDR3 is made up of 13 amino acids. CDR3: CAITGGGPETQYF. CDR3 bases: TGTGCCATCACTGGCGGGGGGCCTGAGACCCAGTACTTC.

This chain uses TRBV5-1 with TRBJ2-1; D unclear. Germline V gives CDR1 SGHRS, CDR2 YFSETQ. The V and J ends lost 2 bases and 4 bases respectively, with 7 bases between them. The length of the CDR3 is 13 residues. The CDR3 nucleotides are TGCGCCAGCAGCTTATCAAGTTACAATGAGCAGTTCTTC. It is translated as CASSLSSYNEQFF.

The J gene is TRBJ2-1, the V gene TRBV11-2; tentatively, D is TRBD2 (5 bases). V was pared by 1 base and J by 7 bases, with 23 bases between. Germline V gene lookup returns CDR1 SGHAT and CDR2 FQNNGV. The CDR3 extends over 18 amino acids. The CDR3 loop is CASSLVMVRRRRGNEQFF. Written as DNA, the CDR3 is TGTGCCAGCAGCTTAGTGATGGTACGGCGGCGCCGCGGGAATGAGCAGTTCTTC.

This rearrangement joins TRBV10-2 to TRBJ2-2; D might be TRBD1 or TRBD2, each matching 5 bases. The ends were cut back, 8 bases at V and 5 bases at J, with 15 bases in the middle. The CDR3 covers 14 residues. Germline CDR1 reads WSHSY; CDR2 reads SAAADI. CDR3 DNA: TGCGCCAGCGACCGAGGGGTCCAAACCGGGGAGCTGTTTTTT. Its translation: CASDRGVQTGELFF.

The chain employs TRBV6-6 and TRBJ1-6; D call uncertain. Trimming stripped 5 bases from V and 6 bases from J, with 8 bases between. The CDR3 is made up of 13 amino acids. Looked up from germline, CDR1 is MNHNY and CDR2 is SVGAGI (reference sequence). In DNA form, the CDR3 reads TGTGCCAGCAGTCGAGAAGTTAATTCACCCCTCCACTTT. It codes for CASSREVNSPLHF.

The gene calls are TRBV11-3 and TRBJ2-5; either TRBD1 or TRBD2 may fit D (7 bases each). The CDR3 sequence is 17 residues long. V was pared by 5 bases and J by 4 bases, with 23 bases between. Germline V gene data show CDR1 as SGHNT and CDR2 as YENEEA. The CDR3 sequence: CASSEETGAGGGETQYF. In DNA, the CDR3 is TGTGCCAGCAGCGAGGAGACTGGCGCAGGGGGGGGAGAGACCCAGTACTTC.

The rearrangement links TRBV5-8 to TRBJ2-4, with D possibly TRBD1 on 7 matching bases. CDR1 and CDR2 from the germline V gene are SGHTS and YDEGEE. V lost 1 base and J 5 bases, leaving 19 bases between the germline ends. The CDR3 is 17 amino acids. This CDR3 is CASSLRDSGTAQNIQYF. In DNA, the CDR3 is TGTGCCAGCAGCTTGAGGGACTCCGGGACAGCTCAAAACATTCAGTACTTC.

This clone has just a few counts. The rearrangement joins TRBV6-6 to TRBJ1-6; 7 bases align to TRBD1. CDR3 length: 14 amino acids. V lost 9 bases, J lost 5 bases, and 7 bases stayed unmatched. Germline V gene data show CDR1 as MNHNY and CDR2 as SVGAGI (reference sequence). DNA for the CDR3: TGTGCCAGTGGACAGGCTCCCGATAATTCACCCCTCCACTTT. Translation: CASGQAPDNSPLHF.

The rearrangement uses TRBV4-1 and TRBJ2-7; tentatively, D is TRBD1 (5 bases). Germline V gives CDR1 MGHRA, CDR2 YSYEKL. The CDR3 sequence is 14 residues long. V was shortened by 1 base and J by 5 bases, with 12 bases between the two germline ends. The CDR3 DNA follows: TGCGCCAGCAGCCAAGGACAGTTTAACGACGAGCAGTACTTC. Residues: CASSQGQFNDEQYF.

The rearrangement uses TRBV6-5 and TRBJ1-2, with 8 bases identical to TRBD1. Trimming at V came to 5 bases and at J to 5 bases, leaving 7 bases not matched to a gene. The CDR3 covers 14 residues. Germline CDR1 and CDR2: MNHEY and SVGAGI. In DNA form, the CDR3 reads TGTGCCAGCAGTGTGGGACAGGTGGGGTATGGCTACACCTTC. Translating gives CASSVGQVGYGYTF.

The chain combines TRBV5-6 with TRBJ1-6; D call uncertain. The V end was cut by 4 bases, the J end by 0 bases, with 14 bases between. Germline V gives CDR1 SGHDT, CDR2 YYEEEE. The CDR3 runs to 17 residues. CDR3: CASSLGGWRSYNSPLHF. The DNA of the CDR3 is TGTGCCAGCAGCCTAGGAGGGTGGCGCTCCTATAATTCACCCCTCCACTTT.

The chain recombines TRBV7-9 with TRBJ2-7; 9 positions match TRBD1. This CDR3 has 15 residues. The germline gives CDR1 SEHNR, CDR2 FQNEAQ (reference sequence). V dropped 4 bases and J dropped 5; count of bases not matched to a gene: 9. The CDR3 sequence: CASSSNRQGGHEQYF. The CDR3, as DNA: TGTGCCAGCAGCTCAAATCGACAGGGGGGGCACGAGCAGTACTTC. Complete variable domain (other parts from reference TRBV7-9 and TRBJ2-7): DTGVSQNPRHKITKRGQNVTFRCDPISEHNRLYWYRQTLGQGPEFLTYFQNEAQLEKSRLLSDRFSAERPKGSFSTLEIQRTEQGDSAMYLCASSSNRQGGHEQYFGPGTRLTVT.

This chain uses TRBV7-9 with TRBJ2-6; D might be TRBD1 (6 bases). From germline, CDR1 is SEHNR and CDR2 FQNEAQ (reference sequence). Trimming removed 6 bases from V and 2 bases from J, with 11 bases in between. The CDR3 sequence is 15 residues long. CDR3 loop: CASRPTGPGANVLTF. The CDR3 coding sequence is TGTGCCAGCAGACCTACAGGGCCTGGGGCCAACGTCCTGACTTTC.

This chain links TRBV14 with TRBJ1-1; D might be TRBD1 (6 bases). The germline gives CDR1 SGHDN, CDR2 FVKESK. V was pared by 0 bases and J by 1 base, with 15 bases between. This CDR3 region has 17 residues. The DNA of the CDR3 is TGTGCCAGCAGCCAAGATCTCCTTACGACAGGGAACACTGAAGCTTTCTTT. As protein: CASSQDLLTTGNTEAFF.

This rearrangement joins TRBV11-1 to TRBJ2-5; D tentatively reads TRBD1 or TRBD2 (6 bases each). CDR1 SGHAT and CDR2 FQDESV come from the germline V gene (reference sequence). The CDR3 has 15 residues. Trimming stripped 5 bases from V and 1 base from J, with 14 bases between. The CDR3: CASSRRQEGQETQYF. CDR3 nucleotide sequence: TGTGCCAGCAGCCGACGACAGGAGGGCCAAGAGACCCAGTACTTC.

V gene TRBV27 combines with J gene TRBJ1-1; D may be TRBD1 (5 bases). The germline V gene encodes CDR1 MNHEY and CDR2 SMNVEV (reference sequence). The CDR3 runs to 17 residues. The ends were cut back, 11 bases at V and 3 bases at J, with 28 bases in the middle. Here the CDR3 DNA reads TGTGCCGCCCGTCCTACCGGGACCCCTGATCGGGACACTGAAGCTTTCTTT. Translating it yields CAARPTGTPDRDTEAFF.

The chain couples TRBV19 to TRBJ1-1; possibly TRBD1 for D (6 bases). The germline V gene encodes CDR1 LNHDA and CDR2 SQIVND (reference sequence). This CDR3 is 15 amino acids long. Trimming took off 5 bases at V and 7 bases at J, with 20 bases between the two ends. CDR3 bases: TGTGCCAGTAGTCCCCCAGGGGATGCACCCCATGAAGCTTTCTTT. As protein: CASSPPGDAPHEAFF. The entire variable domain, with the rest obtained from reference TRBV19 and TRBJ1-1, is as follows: DGGITQSPKYLFRKEGQNVTLSCEQNLNHDAMYWYRQDPGQGLRLIYYSQIVNDFQKGDIAEGYSVSREKKESFPLTVTSAQKNPTAFYLCASSPPGDAPHEAFFGQGTRLTVV.

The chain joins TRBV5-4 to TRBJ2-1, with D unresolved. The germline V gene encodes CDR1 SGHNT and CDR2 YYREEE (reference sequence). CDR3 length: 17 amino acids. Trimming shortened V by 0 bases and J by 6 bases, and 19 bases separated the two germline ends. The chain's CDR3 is CASSLDQETARGNEQFF. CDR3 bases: TGTGCCAGCAGCTTGGATCAGGAAACGGCTAGAGGCAATGAGCAGTTCTTC.

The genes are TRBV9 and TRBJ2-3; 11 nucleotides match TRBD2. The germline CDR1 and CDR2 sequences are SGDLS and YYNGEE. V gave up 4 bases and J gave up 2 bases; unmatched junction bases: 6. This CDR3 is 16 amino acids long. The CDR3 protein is CASSHTTSGVTDTQYF. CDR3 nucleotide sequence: TGTGCCAGCAGCCACACGACTAGCGGGGTCACAGATACGCAGTATTTT.

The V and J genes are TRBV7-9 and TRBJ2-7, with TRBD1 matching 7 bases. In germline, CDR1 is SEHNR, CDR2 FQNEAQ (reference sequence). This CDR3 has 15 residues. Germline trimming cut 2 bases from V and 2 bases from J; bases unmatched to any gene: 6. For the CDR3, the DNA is TGTGCCAGCAGCTTACGAGGGGGCATAACCTACGAGCAGTACTTC. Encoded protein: CASSLRGGITYEQYF.

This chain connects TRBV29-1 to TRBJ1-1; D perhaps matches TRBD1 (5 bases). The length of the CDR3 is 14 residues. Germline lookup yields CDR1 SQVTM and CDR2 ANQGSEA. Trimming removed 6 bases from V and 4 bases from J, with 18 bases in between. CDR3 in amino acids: CSVQRGIGSTEAFF. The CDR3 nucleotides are TGCAGCGTCCAAAGGGGAATCGGTAGCACTGAAGCTTTCTTT. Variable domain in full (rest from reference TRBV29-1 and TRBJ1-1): SAVISQKPSRDICQRGTSLTIQCQVDSQVTMMFWYRQQPGQSLTLIATANQGSEATYESGFVIDKFPISRPNLTFSTLTVSNMSPEDSSIYLCSVQRGIGSTEAFFGQGTRLTVV.

In DNA form, the CDR3 reads TGTGCCAGCATGGGGCATGAGCAGTTCTTC. Amino acid sequence: CASMGHEQFF. The V and J genes are TRBV2 and TRBJ2-1, with D perhaps TRBD1 (5 bases). Trimming cost V 7 bases and J 8 bases, with 6 bases left between them. This CDR3 spans 10 amino acids. Germline V gives CDR1 SNHLY, CDR2 FYNNEI. Using reference TRBV2 and TRBJ2-1 for the parts outside the CDR3, the full variable domain is EPEVTQTPSHQVTQMGQEVILRCVPISNHLYFYWYRQILGQKVEFLVSFYNNEISEKSEIFDDQFSVERPDGSNFTLKIRSTKLEDSAMYFCASMGHEQFFGPGTRLTVL.

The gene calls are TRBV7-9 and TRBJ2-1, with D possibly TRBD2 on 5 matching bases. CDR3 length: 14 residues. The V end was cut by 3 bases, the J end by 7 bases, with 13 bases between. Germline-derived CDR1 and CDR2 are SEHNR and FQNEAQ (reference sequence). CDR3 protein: CASSFPSTVNEQFF. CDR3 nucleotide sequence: TGTGCCAGCAGCTTTCCTAGCACCGTGAATGAGCAGTTCTTC.

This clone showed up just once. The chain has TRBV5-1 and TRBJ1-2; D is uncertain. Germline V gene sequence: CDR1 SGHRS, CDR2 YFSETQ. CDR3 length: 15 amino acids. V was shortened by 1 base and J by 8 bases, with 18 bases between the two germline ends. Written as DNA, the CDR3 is TGCGCCAGCAGCTTGCAGGTGACGGGTTCCTCGGGCTACACCTTC. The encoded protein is CASSLQVTGSSGYTF.

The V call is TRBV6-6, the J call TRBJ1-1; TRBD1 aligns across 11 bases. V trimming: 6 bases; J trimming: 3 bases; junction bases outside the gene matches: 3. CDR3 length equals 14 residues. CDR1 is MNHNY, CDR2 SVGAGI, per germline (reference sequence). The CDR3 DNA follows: TGTGCCAGCAGCCCGGGACAGGGGGACACTGAAGCTTTCTTT. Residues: CASSPGQGDTEAFF.